This T cell receptor beta chain was sequenced in a study of beta chain features in type 1 diabetes (dated by TCRdb to the late 2010s). Broadly, across the study: Mean age, gender distribution, total cell number and subset yield were not different between patients and healthy donors. A total of about 100,000,000 sorted cells were examined across all samples, and RNA yield correlated strongly with the number of cells per subset. The study compared the TCRB repertoires of sorted circulating CD4+ T cell subsets in recently diagnosed type 1 diabetes patients with those in matched healthy donors. Naive and central memory subsets were obtained from all 30 or so donors, but regulatory and stem cell-like memory subsets were isolated from only 8 patients and about eight healthy donors. General conclusions and limits of the study: Only small numbers of individuals were included in the HLA sub-analyses, which left unresolved whether HLA type had any influence on TCRB rearrangement. Patients with type 1 diabetes made fewer insertions and deleted more nucleotides at VDJ recombination sites, implying thymic rearrangement abnormalities. Type 1 diabetes patients showed a moderate but significant shortening of TCRB CDR3 length in all four CD4+ subsets. Naive, central memory and regulatory TCRB repertoires appeared to be more alike among patients than among healthy donors. PCR may preferentially amplify shorter templates, but because patient and control samples were amplified and corrected together, any resulting skew would affect both groups equally. Because cDNA was sequenced instead of genomic DNA, highly expressing activated cells could be over-represented, though the groups showed no difference in activation or CD3 levels.

V and J are truncated by 4 bases and 1 base respectively, leaving an intervening sequence of 11 bases. The CDR3 numbers 14 residues from cysteine through phenylalanine. Left in the record is the CDR3 DNA by itself, 42 bases read in frame from the first base. Taken from the germline V gene, the CDR1 and CDR2 loops are SGHRS and YFSETQ. This clone was counted only a few times. The antigen this receptor binds is unknown. No quality values exist for individual bases; no much larger clone is one base distant. All of the isolated RNA was reverse transcribed with the High Capacity cDNA Reverse Transcription Kit, so expressed TCRB transcripts were sequenced. Deep immunoSEQ sequencing was performed on naive, central memory and regulatory T cell samples, with an average of roughly 3.3 million total reads per sample. Sorted cells were lysed in RLT buffer and RNA was extracted with DNase-treated RNeasy Micro or Mini kits, depending on cell number. To prevent cross-contamination, every cell subset was processed on its own, while patient and healthy donor samples were processed together. Using the immunoSEQ multiplex PCR, TCRB sequences were amplified from cDNA into 87-bp fragments spanning the CDR3 region. Sequencing of the amplicons was done on the Illumina HiSeq platform. The authors' pipeline ran thus. Synthetic template baselines were used to correct PCR bias computationally, reads within Hamming distance 2 were collapsed together, and singletons that could not be merged were discarded. By aligning reads against IMGT, V, D and J genes, CDR3 length, and insertions or deletions at six rearrangement sites were assigned. Within each subset, clonotype counts were normalized to sorted cell number, and only after that were true diversity and Gini coefficients computed with the tcR R package. Repertoire sharing was quantified using the overlap coefficient calculated on TCRB nucleotide sequences. Not all clones reach the TCRdb copy of this immuneACCESS table, which keeps in-frame sequences only. Checked studies attribute under half of the gap to unresolved V genes and leave the rest unexplained. That table gives V, J and clone size, and the DNA gave D and trimming. The sample profile shows roughly 170,000 clones; 13% of them were found once. The top ten constitute 0.62% of the sample.

Each donor gave one peripheral blood draw, approximately 110 mL on average, collected into heparinised tubes. Using a panel that included CD45RO, CCR7, CD25, CD127, CD95 and CD27, naive, central memory, regulatory and stem cell-like memory CD4+ T cells were sorted on a BD FACSAria II. Purity was above 98% for every sorted population. Right away, PBMCs were isolated by Lymphoprep density gradient centrifugation and were stained directly, with no culture step. To minimize batch effects, samples were stained and sorted in pairs, one healthy donor with one patient per experiment. The sequence joins TRBV5-1 to TRBJ2-5, with TRBD1 tentatively as D gene (6 bases match). The TCR originated in a woman under 30 in good health. Sequenced: central memory CD4+ T cells from blood. The nucleotide sequence is given as TGCGCCAGCAGCCCTGGGACAAGCCAAGAGACCCAGTACTTC. Translated, it gives CASSPGTSQETQYF. Joined to the reference TRBV5-1 and TRBJ2-5 proteins, this CDR3 gives the full variable domain: KAGVTQTPRYLIKTRGQQVTLSCSPISGHRSVSWYQQTPGQGLQFLFEYFSETQRNKGNFPGRFSGRQFSNSRSEMNVSTLELGDSALYLCASSPGTSQETQYFGPGTRLLVL.